This T cell receptor beta chain was captured by sequencing in a study of post-analysis software for immune sequencing data. Study-level information: Multiple sclerosis in the patients followed relapsing-remitting, secondary progressive and progressive-relapsing courses. Whole-study results and caveats: Batch-matched samples strongly co-clustered by F measure. Normalized Chao1 diversity in multiple sclerosis patients fell significantly below that of controls. Patients carried a few TRBV segments more frequently than controls did, and TRBV5-6, TRBV5-1 and TRBV20-1 were among them.

Unique-molecular-identifier-tagged TCR beta cDNA libraries were used. Hundreds of thousands of cDNA molecules were obtained from around 1 to 10 million T cells. One entry per CDR3 protein, called by TCRdb with MiXCR from the PCR reads. The sample has fewer than 550,000 distinct CDR3 sequences, 30% to 40% seen once. Germline V lookup: CDR1 MGHDK, CDR2 SYGVNS. Germline trimming cut 8 bases from V and 7 bases from J; bases unmatched to any gene: 13. The CDR3 contains 15 residues. Only a few counts were recorded for this clonotype. Its antigen is as yet unknown. This sequence was found in a girl under 18 with multiple sclerosis. J is TRBJ2-5 and V is TRBV25-1; 10 positions match TRBD2. The specimen was blood. The CDR3 DNA is TGTGCCAGCCAACTAGCGGGGACCAACGGGGGGACCCAGTACTTC. Its protein product is CASQLAGTNGGTQYF.